This T cell receptor beta chain was obtained from a study of beta chain features in type 1 diabetes. Study-wide background: Healthy donors, compared against patients, showed similar age, gender and cell yields.

Turning to this clone: Its antigen is unidentified.

The sequenced template was cDNA made from the entire isolated RNA. This table comes from immunoSEQ multiplex PCR, and its TCRdb copy is limited to in-frame clones, with some not included. The sample lists over 100,000 clones, about a sixth occurring once. Overall study findings and caveats: Patients with Type 1 diabetes showed moderately but significantly shorter TCRB CDR3s in all four CD4+ subsets.

Germline lookup yields CDR1 SGHDT and CDR2 YYEEEE. Unmatched junction bases numbered 11, after V lost 4 bases and J lost 4 bases. There are 17 residues in the CDR3. The rearrangement joins TRBV5-6 to TRBJ1-6, with 7 bases that match TRBD1. The clonotype originates from a man aged 25 to 40 with type 1 diabetes. The sample consisted of central memory CD4+ T cells from blood. CDR3 protein: CASSTGQAGAYNSPLHF. The CDR3 DNA is TGTGCCAGCAGCACCGGACAGGCCGGGGCATATAATTCACCCCTCCACTTT.